The 31 T cell receptor beta chains below all came from one sample that was sequenced in a study of cytomegalovirus exposure and HLA in healthy donors (dated by TCRdb to the late 2010s). Preparation of the library involved the immunoSEQ multiplex PCR assay. What TCRdb holds here is the immuneACCESS table cut down to in-frame rearrangements. Part of the clones is not present; checked against another copy, under half of the missing clones reflect an unresolved V gene, and the others are unexplained. The sample contains 100,000 or so clones, more than 85% of them found a single time. 6.3% of the sample is taken by the ten largest. The material sequenced was PBMCs. Receptors originate from a man aged 18-30 years in good health and CMV-seropositive.

This clone was seen only once. This chain joins TRBV19 and TRBJ1-2, with D hard to call. Trimming pared 5 bases from V and 3 bases from J, leaving 19 bases between. CDR1 LNHDA and CDR2 SQIVND come from the germline V gene (reference sequence). This CDR3 spans 16 amino acids. DNA for the CDR3: TGTGCCAGTAGTCACCAGTTGGTTCCGCGGGACTATGGCTACACCTTC. Its protein product is CASSHQLVPRDYGYTF. Filled out from reference TRBV19 and TRBJ1-2, the complete variable domain reads DGGITQSPKYLFRKEGQNVTLSCEQNLNHDAMYWYRQDPGQGLRLIYYSQIVNDFQKGDIAEGYSVSREKKESFPLTVTSAQKNPTAFYLCASSHQLVPRDYGYTFGSGTRLTVV.

The chain carries TRBV6-1 and TRBJ2-1, with D perhaps matching TRBD1 (6 bases). The CDR3 has 16 residues. CDR1 is MNHNS, CDR2 SASEGT, per germline. V lost 3 bases, J lost 7 bases, and 19 bases lay in between. DNA for the CDR3: TGTGCCAGCAGTGACGGTGGCAGGGGTAGGGAAAATGAGCAGTTCTTC. Encoded protein: CASSDGGRGRENEQFF.

The chain links TRBV5-6 to TRBJ2-1, with 13 nucleotides matching TRBD2. Germline V CDR1 and CDR2: SGHDT, YYEEEE. CDR3 length equals 18 residues. The ends lost 4 bases at V and 7 bases at J; junction bases unmatched: 14. CDR3 DNA sequence: TGTGCCAGCAGCCGTACCGGGACTAGCGGGGATAGGAGGAATGAGCAGTTCTTC. Residues: CASSRTGTSGDRRNEQFF.

The V call is TRBV28, the J call TRBJ1-1; the D gene is possibly TRBD1 (6 bases). The germline CDR1 and CDR2 sequences are MDHEN and SYDVKM. V lost 2 bases, J lost 7 bases, and 20 bases lay in between. The CDR3 extends over 16 amino acids. The CDR3 sequence is CASSLIMAGALGEAFF. The CDR3 DNA sequence: TGTGCCAGCAGTTTAATCATGGCGGGGGCTCTAGGTGAAGCTTTCTTT.

The sample holds one count of this clone. This CDR3 is CASSLTGVGGVYSGNTIYF. The CDR3 DNA sequence: TGTGCCAGCAGCTTGACCGGGGTCGGAGGGGTTTACTCTGGAAACACCATATATTTT. V gene TRBV5-5 combines with J gene TRBJ1-3; D may be TRBD1 (5 bases). The V end was cut by 1 base, the J end by 0 bases, with 20 bases between. The CDR3 is 19 residues long. CDR1 is SGHKS, CDR2 YYEKEE, per germline (reference sequence). The full variable domain, with the rest looked up from reference TRBV5-5 and TRBJ1-3, is DAGVTQSPTHLIKTRGQQVTLRCSPISGHKSVSWYQQVLGQGPQFIFQYYEKEERGRGNFPDRFSARQFPNYSSELNVNALLLGDSALYLCASSLTGVGGVYSGNTIYFGEGSWLTVV.

V and J are TRBV27 and TRBJ2-3, with D perhaps matching TRBD2 (6 bases). Per the germline V gene, CDR1 is MNHEY and CDR2 is SMNVEV (reference sequence). CDR3 length: 17 amino acids. Deletions cut 1 base from V and 0 bases from J, with 14 bases between. CDR3 loop: CASSLYGRGVSTDTQYF. The CDR3 region has the DNA TGTGCCAGCAGTTTATACGGGCGGGGAGTTAGCACAGATACGCAGTATTTT.

V is TRBV6-1 and J is TRBJ1-5, with D unresolved. Germline CDR1 reads MNHNS; CDR2 reads SASEGT. The CDR3 is made up of 15 amino acids. V was shortened by 2 bases and J by 5 bases, with 13 bases between the two germline ends. DNA of the CDR3: TGTGCCAGCAGTGAATTTGGCAGGCAGCATCAGCCCCAGCATTTT. Translating gives CASSEFGRQHQPQHF.

The chain couples TRBV5-4 to TRBJ2-7; possible D gene TRBD1, 6 bases. Deletions cut 4 bases from V and 5 bases from J, with 22 bases between. CDR1 SGHNT and CDR2 YYREEE come from the germline V gene (reference sequence). This CDR3 is built from 16 residues. Here the CDR3 DNA reads TGTGCCAGCAGCCAAGAACCGGGACAAAATTCCCACGAGCAGTACTTC. Translation gives CASSQEPGQNSHEQYF.

V is TRBV7-6 and J is TRBJ1-5, with D unresolved. The CDR3 spans 14 residues. Germline V CDR1 and CDR2: SGHVS, FNYEAQ. Trimming removed 3 bases from V and 0 bases from J, with 6 bases in between. CDR3 bases: TGTGCCAGCAGCTTGGCCCCTAGCAATCAGCCCCAGCATTTT. Protein: CASSLAPSNQPQHF.

This chain links TRBV7-8 with TRBJ2-1; D not resolved. V was cut by 1 base and J by 0 bases, with 10 bases left in between. The length of the CDR3 is 16 residues. Per germline, CDR1 SGHVS and CDR2 FQNEAQ. CDR3 coding DNA: TGTGCCAGCAGCTTAGAGCAGGTCAGCTCCTACAATGAGCAGTTCTTC. It is translated as CASSLEQVSSYNEQFF.

The chain is built from TRBV2 and TRBJ2-7, with D perhaps TRBD2 (5 bases). Per the germline V gene, CDR1 is SNHLY and CDR2 is FYNNEI. There are 15 residues in the CDR3. Trimming pared 4 bases from V and 0 bases from J, leaving 13 bases between. CDR3 protein: CASSGGPVNSYEQYF. The CDR3 nucleotides read TGTGCCAGCAGTGGAGGGCCAGTCAACTCCTACGAGCAGTACTTC.

The rearrangement links TRBV4-2 to TRBJ2-3; 8 positions agree with TRBD2. The length of the CDR3 is 18 residues. Germline lookup yields CDR1 LGHNA and CDR2 YNFKEQ. The V gene end was trimmed by 0 bases and the J gene end by 3 bases; junction bases not matched to a gene: 11. The CDR3 nucleotides read TGTGCCAGCAGCCAAGAGTTTCTCGGGGGGGGCGAGACAGATACGCAGTATTTT. Its translation is CASSQEFLGGGETDTQYF.

The chain links TRBV5-1 to TRBJ1-5; D might be TRBD1 (6 bases). CDR1 is SGHRS, CDR2 YFSETQ, per germline. Trimming took 2 bases from V and 4 from J, leaving 13 bases between them. This CDR3 contains 15 residues. The CDR3 bases are TGCGCCAGCAGCTTTGGGGCAGGGGCTAATCAGCCCCAGCATTTT. The encoded protein is CASSFGAGANQPQHF.

V and J are TRBV28 and TRBJ1-2, with 8 nucleotides matching TRBD1. Germline values: CDR1 MDHEN, CDR2 SYDVKM. The CDR3 length is 16 residues. V lost 4 bases and J lost 0; bases outside the gene matches: 7. CDR3 amino acids: CASSSPATGANYGYTF. The CDR3 bases are TGTGCCAGCAGTTCCCCCGCGACAGGGGCTAACTATGGCTACACCTTC.

The chain couples TRBV2 to TRBJ2-7, with D perhaps matching TRBD2 (6 bases). V was pared by 7 bases and J by 9 bases, with 22 bases between. Germline V gene lookup returns CDR1 SNHLY and CDR2 FYNNEI. The CDR3 length is 14 residues. CDR3 bases: TGTGCCAGCACCGGGAGAGAAATAAATAGGTTGCAGTACTTC. Its protein is CASTGREINRLQYF.

The chain joins TRBV28 to TRBJ2-7; weak D call: TRBD1 (6 bases). V was clipped by 7 bases and J by 2 bases, with 12 bases between them. Germline-derived CDR1 and CDR2 are MDHEN and SYDVKM. There are 13 residues in the CDR3. CDR3 DNA: TGTGCCAGCACTAACAGGGCCCCCTACGAGCAGTACTTC. It specifies CASTNRAPYEQYF.

The chain is built from TRBV5-1 and TRBJ2-7; D possibly corresponds to TRBD2 (5 bases). The V and J ends lost 1 base and 13 bases respectively, with 18 bases between them. Germline V lookup: CDR1 SGHRS, CDR2 YFSETQ. The CDR3 runs to 13 residues. The chain's CDR3 is CASSLSRRDKEYF. The CDR3 DNA sequence: TGCGCCAGCAGCTTGTCCCGACGGGATAAAGAATACTTC.

The CDR3 DNA reads as TGTGCCAGCAGCCGTAGTACTAGCGGGAGCGGGCAAGAGACCCAGTACTTC. Translating it yields CASSRSTSGSGQETQYF. This sequence joins TRBV7-3 and TRBJ2-5; 11 nucleotides agree with TRBD2. V gave up 5 bases and J gave up 2 bases; unmatched junction bases: 10. This CDR3 region has 17 residues. Germline V CDR1 and CDR2: SGHTA, FQGTGA.

The V gene is TRBV12-2, the J gene TRBJ1-5; the table names TRBD1, a call not compared with the DNA. TRBV12-2 is a pseudogene. The CDR3 totals 16 residues. CDR3 nucleotide sequence: TGTGCAAGTCGCCCTGACAGGGATATCGGCAATCAGCCCCAGCATTTT. Its translation is CASRPDRDIGNQPQHF.

This clone was counted a single time. The chain employs TRBV2 and TRBJ2-7, with 11 bases that match TRBD1. The CDR3 totals 14 residues. Germline-derived CDR1 and CDR2 are SNHLY and FYNNEI. V was pared by 4 bases and J by 4 bases, with 3 bases of the junction left unmatched. The CDR3 sequence is CASSVGQGAYEQYF. CDR3 coding DNA: TGTGCCAGCAGTGTCGGACAGGGGGCTTACGAGCAGTACTTC. Looking up the rest from reference TRBV2 and TRBJ2-7 gives the full variable domain: EPEVTQTPSHQVTQMGQEVILRCVPISNHLYFYWYRQILGQKVEFLVSFYNNEISEKSEIFDDQFSVERPDGSNFTLKIRSTKLEDSAMYFCASSVGQGAYEQYFGPGTRLTVT.

V gene TRBV4-3 combines with J gene TRBJ1-5, with D unresolved. Trimming cost V 0 bases and J 3 bases, with 6 bases left between them. The germline V gene has CDR1 LGHNA and CDR2 YSLEER. CDR3 size: 14 residues. The CDR3, as DNA: TGCGCCAGCAGCCAAGATTTATTCAATCAGCCCCAGCATTTT. Its protein product is CASSQDLFNQPQHF.

The V and J genes are TRBV10-1 and TRBJ2-7, with 9 positions matching TRBD1. This CDR3 comprises 19 residues. Per germline, CDR1 WNHNN and CDR2 SYGVQD (reference sequence). The V segment lost 4 bases and the J segment 0 bases; nucleotides outside the gene matches: 16. As DNA, the CDR3 is TGCGCCAGCAGTGCAGCCCTCAGCGGGACAGGGAACAACTCCTACGAGCAGTACTTC. Translating gives CASSAALSGTGNNSYEQYF.

This clone has a count of ten or more. The rearrangement uses TRBV2 and TRBJ2-2, with 8 nucleotides matching TRBD2. The junction had 2 bases not matched to a gene; V was cut back by 1 base and J by 1 base. There are 16 residues in the CDR3. Germline V gene sequence: CDR1 SNHLY, CDR2 FYNNEI. The CDR3 reads CASSEGSGRNTGELFF. In nucleotides, the CDR3 is TGTGCCAGCAGTGAAGGAAGCGGGAGGAACACCGGGGAGCTGTTTTTT.

The V gene is TRBV7-9, the J gene TRBJ1-2; possible D gene TRBD1, 6 bases. Germline V CDR1 and CDR2: SEHNR, FQNEAQ (reference sequence). This CDR3 is 12 amino acids long. The V and J ends lost 5 bases and 5 bases respectively, with 9 bases between them. The DNA for the CDR3 is TGTGCCAGCAGCCCAGGACAGTATGGCTACACCTTC. Protein product: CASSPGQYGYTF.

The J gene is TRBJ1-4, the V gene TRBV5-1; 10 bases line up with TRBD1. Trimming at V came to 4 bases and at J to 8 bases, leaving 5 bases not matched to a gene. The germline gives CDR1 SGHRS, CDR2 YFSETQ. CDR3 length: 14 amino acids. Here the CDR3 DNA reads TGCGCCAGCAGCCAGGGACAGGGGAGGGAAAAACTGTTTTTT. Amino acids: CASSQGQGREKLFF.

The chain links TRBV19 to TRBJ2-2; 9 nucleotides line up with TRBD2. The CDR3 extends over 19 amino acids. Trimming cost V 3 bases and J 3 bases; bases outside gene matches: 14. Germline V lookup: CDR1 LNHDA, CDR2 SQIVND (reference sequence). The CDR3, as DNA: TGTGCCAGTAGTATGCCCACTGGCGGGAGGGCCGAAGACACCGGGGAGCTGTTTTTT. Translating it yields CASSMPTGGRAEDTGELFF.

The chain uses TRBV6-4 and TRBJ2-1; 8 bases fit TRBD1. Germline CDR1 is MRHNA and CDR2 is SNTAGT. V gave up 6 bases and J gave up 7 bases; unmatched junction bases: 14. CDR3 size: 16 residues. CDR3 sequence: CASSPDGTGSSNEQFF. The CDR3 nucleotides read TGTGCCAGCAGCCCAGACGGGACAGGTTCGTCTAATGAGCAGTTCTTC.

This clone was seen just once. The chain employs TRBV18 and TRBJ1-3; 9 nucleotides agree with TRBD1. Germline CDR1 KGHSH, CDR2 LQKENI. This CDR3 spans 19 amino acids. Losses at the gene ends were 5 bases for V and 11 bases for J; bases not matched to a gene: 25. The CDR3 nucleotides are TGTGCCAGCTCATGGACGCCGGGACAGGGCCCAAGGGCCTCATCTTCCATATATTTT. Its translation is CASSWTPGQGPRASSSIYF.

The chain recombines TRBV11-2 with TRBJ1-1; D call uncertain. Trimming removed 10 bases from V and 7 bases from J, with 16 bases in between. CDR3 length equals 12 residues. From germline, CDR1 is SGHAT and CDR2 FQNNGV. As DNA, the CDR3 is TGTGCCACTCGGGGAGGTCCCTTTGAAGCTTTCTTT. Translated, it gives CATRGGPFEAFF.

This chain uses TRBV6-1 with TRBJ1-3; D possibly corresponds to TRBD1 (6 bases). Germline V CDR1 and CDR2: MNHNS, SASEGT. The CDR3 contains 15 residues. V dropped 1 base and J dropped 7 bases, with 14 bases sitting between them. The CDR3 nucleotides are TGTGCCAGCAGTGAAGTTGGGACAAGGCGGAACACCATATATTTT. It encodes CASSEVGTRRNTIYF.

This clone was picked up one time. This sequence joins TRBV5-1 and TRBJ1-2; 8 bases map to TRBD1. Germline CDR1 is SGHRS and CDR2 is YFSETQ. J was trimmed by 6 bases and V by 4 bases; bases with no gene match: 14. The CDR3 loop spans 16 amino acids. The CDR3 sequence: CASSSQGQVFLNGYTF. The DNA of the CDR3 is TGCGCCAGCAGCAGCCAGGGACAGGTTTTCCTTAATGGCTACACCTTC.